A single sample gave rise to the 17 T cell receptor beta chains below, sequenced in a study of blood T cells in healthy people across ages. The use of a sample-barcoded 5' primer and a J-beta primer mix characterized a second PCR of roughly 6 to 11 cycles. TCRdb reprocessed the 5' RACE reads with MiXCR, giving one entry per CDR3 protein. The table lists about 570,000 distinct CDR3 sequences, around 27% of them singletons. This sample also appeared in a second study, on T cells of mothers and their children.

The sequencing sample was made of blood. The source of these receptors is a boy between 2 and 10 years old in good health.

V is TRBV15 and J is TRBJ1-2; D is possibly TRBD1 (5 bases). Germline V CDR1 and CDR2: LNHNV, YYDKDF (reference sequence). Deletions cut 1 base from V and 0 bases from J, with 6 bases between. The CDR3 covers 14 residues. The DNA of the CDR3 is TGTGCCACCAGCAGAGCAGGGACTAACTATGGCTACACCTTC. Its protein product is CATSRAGTNYGYTF.

This rearrangement joins TRBV20-1 to TRBJ2-3, with 9 bases identical to TRBD2. Trimming at V came to 0 bases and at J to 0 bases, leaving 10 bases not matched to a gene. Germline loops: CDR1 DFQATT, CDR2 SNEGSKA (reference sequence). CDR3 length: 18 residues. This CDR3 reads CSARETGTSSSSTDTQYF. The CDR3 DNA reads as TGCAGTGCTAGAGAGACCGGGACTAGCTCTTCTAGCACAGATACGCAGTATTTT.

The sample holds a few counts of this clonotype. The chain carries TRBV10-3 and TRBJ1-5; 7 bases align to TRBD1. This CDR3 is built from 13 residues. Germline CDR1 ENHRY, CDR2 SYGVKD. The V gene end was trimmed by 7 bases and the J gene end by 4 bases; junction bases not matched to a gene: 4. CDR3 DNA: TGTGCCATCAATTGGGACAGAAATCAGCCCCAGCATTTT. Amino acid sequence: CAINWDRNQPQHF.

The rearrangement uses TRBV12-3 or TRBV12-4 and TRBJ2-1; possibly TRBD1 for D (6 bases). V was pared by 7 bases and J by 2 bases, with 15 bases between. The CDR3 consists of 15 residues. CDR3 amino acids: CASTTLRGAYNEQFF. As DNA, the CDR3 is TGTGCCAGCACCACGCTCAGGGGCGCCTACAATGAGCAGTTCTTC.

This clonotype appeared a few times. This rearrangement joins TRBV27 to TRBJ2-1; 9 bases fit TRBD2. Germline V CDR1 and CDR2: MNHEY, SMNVEV (reference sequence). Unmatched junction bases numbered 10, after V lost 5 bases and J lost 8 bases. The CDR3 runs 15 residues. Here the CDR3 reads CASSPRWTSDDEQFF. In nucleotides, the CDR3 is TGTGCCAGCAGTCCTCGGTGGACTAGCGACGATGAGCAGTTCTTC.

This chain joins TRBV11-2 and TRBJ2-4; D is possibly TRBD1 (5 bases). V gave up 5 bases and J gave up 0 bases, with 32 bases separating them. This CDR3 region has 22 residues. Germline V gene data show CDR1 as SGHAT and CDR2 as FQNNGV. Written as DNA, the CDR3 is TGTGCCAGCAGCACGCTCCAGAGTGTTGGTCCCGGACAACGTCTAGCCAAAAACATTCAGTACTTC. Residues: CASSTLQSVGPGQRLAKNIQYF.

This clonotype was seen only a few times. The J gene is TRBJ2-5, the V gene TRBV6-5; D is unresolved. The DNA matches TRBJ2-7 better at its end, which makes the J call doubtful. This CDR3 spans 14 amino acids. Per germline, CDR1 MNHEY and CDR2 SVGAGI. The CDR3: CASSPFLGDYEQYF. The CDR3 DNA sequence: TGTGCCAGCAGCCCTTTTCTTGGGGACTACGAGCAGTACTTC.

This clonotype was detected many times. This chain connects TRBV5-5 to TRBJ1-6; TRBD1 matches 7 bases. From germline, CDR1 is SGHKS and CDR2 YYEKEE (reference sequence). J was trimmed by 3 bases and V by 8 bases; bases with no gene match: 8. The CDR3 consists of 15 residues. CDR3: CASLQGMGYNSPLHF. DNA of the CDR3: TGTGCCAGTTTACAGGGGATGGGCTATAATTCACCCCTCCACTTT.

This clonotype was seen only a few times. The J gene is TRBJ2-5, the V gene TRBV12-3 or TRBV12-4; 9 nucleotides line up with TRBD1. Unmatched junction bases numbered 10, after V lost 1 base and J lost 1 base. This CDR3 contains 18 residues. The CDR3 DNA is TGTGCCAGCAGTTTAGGGCCGGTCGGGACAGGGCTCCAAGAGACCCAGTACTTC. Residues: CASSLGPVGTGLQETQYF.

The J gene is TRBJ1-2, the V gene TRBV10-3; D possibly corresponds to TRBD1 (6 bases). The ends were cut back, 3 bases at V and 8 bases at J, with 16 bases in the middle. This CDR3 region has 14 residues. Germline V CDR1 and CDR2: ENHRY, SYGVKD. CDR3 DNA: TGTGCCATCAGTGAACCCCCAGGGGCGCGGGGCTACACCTTC. Translated, it gives CAISEPPGARGYTF.

The genes are TRBV4-1 and TRBJ2-1; D uncertain. This CDR3 spans 16 amino acids. The germline V gene has CDR1 MGHRA and CDR2 YSYEKL. Trimming removed 0 bases at V and 1 base at J, with 10 bases between. CDR3 in DNA: TGCGCCAGCAGCCAAGAACCTACCCTATCCTACAATGAGCAGTTCTTC. Protein sequence: CASSQEPTLSYNEQFF.

This clonotype appeared many times. The V gene is TRBV6-5, the J gene TRBJ1-2; D unclear. Deletions cut 0 bases from V and 1 base from J, with 9 bases between. Germline-derived CDR1 and CDR2 are MNHEY and SVGAGI. The CDR3 extends over 15 amino acids. Here the CDR3 reads CASSYSKSVNYGYTF. The CDR3 DNA sequence: TGTGCCAGCAGTTACTCGAAATCTGTTAACTATGGCTACACCTTC.

The chain has TRBV7-9 and TRBJ1-4, with 7 bases that match TRBD1. J was trimmed by 8 bases and V by 8 bases; bases with no gene match: 11. Germline assignment: CDR1 SEHNR and CDR2 FQNEAQ (reference sequence). CDR3 size: 14 residues. The CDR3: CASGSRQGGEKLFF. Here the CDR3 DNA reads TGTGCCAGCGGCTCCCGACAGGGAGGCGAAAAACTGTTTTTT.

This clonotype showed up just a few times. The rearrangement joins TRBV7-6 to TRBJ1-5; D call uncertain. CDR1 is SGHVS, CDR2 FNYEAQ, per germline. CDR3 length: 13 residues. V was cut by 8 bases and J by 3 bases, with 11 bases left in between. The CDR3 nucleotides are TGTGCCAGCTCCCTGGCTGACAATCAGCCCCAGCATTTT. Protein: CASSLADNQPQHF. The variable domain in full, completed from reference TRBV7-6 and TRBJ1-5, reads GAGVSQSPRYKVTKRGQDVALRCDPISGHVSLYWYRQALGQGPEFLTYFNYEAQQDKSGLPNDRFSAERPEGSISTLTIQRTEQRDSAMYRCASSLADNQPQHFGDGTRLSIL.

The rearrangement joins TRBV19 to TRBJ2-3; 11 positions match TRBD2. The V gene end was trimmed by 2 bases and the J gene end by 5 bases; junction bases not matched to a gene: 9. Germline lookup yields CDR1 LNHDA and CDR2 SQIVND (reference sequence). The CDR3 loop spans 17 amino acids. The CDR3 nucleotides are TGTGCCAGTAGTATACGACTAGCGGGATCACTCGGAGATACGCAGTATTTT. Protein product: CASSIRLAGSLGDTQYF.

V is TRBV5-4 and J is TRBJ2-2; D might be TRBD2 (6 bases). Germline V gene lookup returns CDR1 SGHNT and CDR2 YYREEE (reference sequence). The CDR3 contains 15 residues. V was trimmed by 3 bases and J by 1 base, leaving 10 bases between them. CDR3 loop: CASSSGGENTGELFF. CDR3 DNA sequence: TGTGCCAGCAGCTCCGGCGGGGAGAACACCGGGGAGCTGTTTTTT.

For this clonotype: One end of the junction is discordant with germline, which a read error may explain. V usage is TRBV5-5 and J usage is TRBJ2-2; D possibly corresponds to TRBD2 (5 bases). Germline assignment: CDR1 SGHKS and CDR2 YYEKEE (reference sequence). This CDR3 contains 18 residues. The CDR3 nucleotides are TGTGCCAGCAGCTTGGGGGTGCAACTGAACCCGAACACCGGGGAACTGTTTTTT. It codes for CASSLGVQLNPNTGELFF. The entire variable domain, with the rest obtained from reference TRBV5-5 and TRBJ2-2, is as follows: DAGVTQSPTHLIKTRGQQVTLRCSPISGHKSVSWYQQVLGQGPQFIFQYYEKEERGRGNFPDRFSARQFPNYSSELNVNALLLGDSALYLCASSLGVQLNPNTGELFFGEGSRLTVL.